What follows are 19 T cell receptor beta chains derived from one specimen sequenced in a study of blood T cells in healthy people across ages. The authors ran a second PCR of roughly 6 to 12 cycles using a sample-barcoded 5' primer and a J-beta primer mix. TCRdb called the 5' RACE reads again in MiXCR, with one record for every CDR3 protein. The table lists some 670,000 distinct CDR3 sequences, 40% to 65% of them singletons, with roughly 13% in the top ten. The source material was blood. These receptors all come from a woman older than 75 in good health.

This chain links TRBV20-1 with TRBJ2-2; 7 bases are shared with TRBD2. CDR1 and CDR2 from the germline V gene are DFQATT and SNEGSKA (reference sequence). The length of the CDR3 is 14 residues. Unmatched junction bases numbered 8, after V lost 6 bases and J lost 4 bases. CDR3 DNA: TGCAGTGCACCCCGTACTAGCGTCACCGGGGAGCTGTTTTTT. It yields the protein CSAPRTSVTGELFF.

The J gene is TRBJ1-2, the V gene TRBV20-1; possibly TRBD1 for D (6 bases). With 0 bases removed from V and 3 bases from J, the gap between germline ends came to 11 bases. Looked up from germline, CDR1 is DFQATT and CDR2 is SNEGSKA (reference sequence). CDR3 size: 14 residues. The CDR3 DNA is TGCAGTGCTAGAGAGGGGGCCGGGGACTATGGCTACACCTTC. It translates to CSAREGAGDYGYTF.

V and J are TRBV7-2 and TRBJ2-1; 13 nucleotides align to TRBD2. Germline CDR1 reads SGHTA; CDR2 reads FQGNSA. CDR3 size: 16 residues. The trim removed 5 bases at V and 9 bases at J, leaving 10 bases unmatched. For the CDR3, the DNA is TGTGCCAGCAGCCTAAGGACTAGCGGGAGTATGGGTGAGCAGTTCTTC. This translates into CASSLRTSGSMGEQFF.

This clonotype was detected many times. The rearrangement joins TRBV24-1 to TRBJ2-1; D is unclear. Per germline, CDR1 KGHDR and CDR2 SFDVKD. Trimming shortened V by 9 bases and J by 8 bases, and 10 bases separated the two germline ends. This CDR3 region has 11 residues. Here the CDR3 reads CATERNDEQFF. The CDR3 DNA follows: TGTGCCACCGAGAGGAACGATGAGCAGTTCTTC.

This clonotype occurred a few times. The chain links TRBV28 to TRBJ1-1, with 10 nucleotides matching TRBD1. This CDR3 is built from 14 residues. Trimming cost V 2 bases and J 11 bases; bases outside gene matches: 8. Germline V gives CDR1 MDHEN, CDR2 SYDVKM. This CDR3 is CASSLGGQGRYAFF. CDR3 coding DNA: TGTGCCAGCAGTTTAGGGGGACAGGGGAGATACGCTTTCTTT.

This chain uses TRBV6-2 or TRBV6-3 with TRBJ1-2; no clear D gene. Germline CDR1 is MNHEY and CDR2 is SVGEGT. V dropped 6 bases and J dropped 0 bases, with 8 bases sitting between them. The CDR3 runs to 13 residues. CDR3 loop: CASRSGSNYGYTF. CDR3 nucleotide sequence: TGTGCCAGCAGATCTGGGTCTAACTATGGCTACACCTTC.

This clonotype has only one observation. The chain employs TRBV5-1 and TRBJ2-1; TRBD2 aligns across 11 bases. The CDR3 spans 16 residues. Trimming removed 3 bases from V and 6 bases from J; junction bases left unmatched: 8. CDR1 and CDR2 (germline): SGHRS, YFSETQ. The CDR3 loop reads CASSSSGTSGPNEQFF. For the CDR3, the DNA is TGCGCCAGCAGCTCTTCCGGGACTAGCGGTCCCAATGAGCAGTTCTTC.

DNA for the CDR3: TGTGCCAGCAGCCCCACCGGGACTAGCAGGTTAAATGAGCAGTTCTTC. It yields the protein CASSPTGTSRLNEQFF. The V call is TRBV7-9, the J call TRBJ2-1, with TRBD2 matching 9 bases. V lost 5 bases, J lost 7 bases, and 12 bases stayed unmatched. The length of the CDR3 is 16 residues. CDR1 and CDR2 from the germline V gene are SEHNR and FQNEAQ (reference sequence).

The J gene is TRBJ2-1, the V gene TRBV20-1; 11 nucleotides agree with TRBD2. Germline lookup yields CDR1 DFQATT and CDR2 SNEGSKA (reference sequence). The J segment lost 10 bases and the V segment lost 3 bases, leaving 17 bases of the junction unmatched. The CDR3 has 17 amino acids. The CDR3 region is CSASGGGLAETRVEQFF. The CDR3 DNA follows: TGCAGTGCTAGCGGGGGGGGACTAGCGGAGACTAGGGTGGAGCAGTTCTTC.

The chain employs TRBV9 and TRBJ2-3; no reliable D call. This CDR3 has 14 amino acids. V was trimmed by 0 bases and J by 7 bases, leaving 12 bases between them. Looked up from germline, CDR1 is SGDLS and CDR2 is YYNGEE. The CDR3 is CASSVAARTYTQYF. CDR3 nucleotide sequence: TGTGCCAGCAGCGTAGCCGCGAGGACCTATACGCAGTATTTT.

A few counts support this clonotype. The rearrangement uses TRBV28 and TRBJ2-1; 7 bases agree with TRBD2. From germline, CDR1 is MDHEN and CDR2 SYDVKM. Germline trimming cut 8 bases from V and 3 bases from J; bases unmatched to any gene: 7. The CDR3 totals 14 residues. The CDR3 nucleotides read TGTGCCAGCGGGGGGGGGACGATCTACAATGAGCAGTTCTTC. Protein sequence: CASGGGTIYNEQFF.

The genes are TRBV29-1 and TRBJ1-3, with unresolved D. The CDR3 extends over 14 amino acids. Trimming stripped 4 bases from V and 4 bases from J, with 14 bases between. The germline V gene has CDR1 SQVTM and CDR2 ANQGSEA. DNA of the CDR3: TGCAGCGTTGTGTTGGCACACCTGGGAAACACCATATATTTT. Protein product: CSVVLAHLGNTIYF.

This clonotype has a count of ten or more. The V call is TRBV7-9, the J call TRBJ2-1; D is possibly TRBD1 (5 bases). Trimming took 3 bases from V and 5 from J, leaving 14 bases between them. This CDR3 comprises 15 residues. In germline, CDR1 is SEHNR, CDR2 FQNEAQ (reference sequence). The DNA for the CDR3 is TGTGCCAGCAGCTTTTTAGGGGTTCTCAACAATGAGCAGTTCTTC. Encoded protein: CASSFLGVLNNEQFF.

This clonotype was recorded only once. V and J are TRBV10-3 and TRBJ2-4, with 12 nucleotides matching TRBD2. The end of the DNA fits TRBJ2-5 better, so the J call may be wrong. This CDR3 is built from 15 residues. Looked up from germline, CDR1 is ENHRY and CDR2 is SYGVKD. Written as DNA, the CDR3 is TGTGCCATCAGTGAAGCTAGCGGGAGGGAAGAGACCCAGTACTTC. It yields the protein CAISEASGREETQYF.

The rearrangement uses TRBV5-1 and TRBJ2-3; D gene ambiguous. CDR1 and CDR2 from the germline V gene are SGHRS and YFSETQ. This CDR3 has 15 amino acids. Trimming removed 4 bases from V and 0 bases from J, with 12 bases in between. The CDR3 nucleotides read TGCGCCAGCAGCCGCCAGTTTGAGAGCACAGATACGCAGTATTTT. This gives the protein CASSRQFESTDTQYF.

The V call is TRBV7-3, the J call TRBJ2-1; 7 nucleotides match TRBD2. The J call may be in error: the DNA end matches TRBJ2-7 better. Germline values: CDR1 SGHTA, CDR2 FQGTGA. This CDR3 region has 17 residues. The CDR3 coding sequence is TGTGCCAGCAGCTCCCTCGGCGGGGGAAGCTCCTACAATGAGCAGTACTTC. Its translation is CASSSLGGGSSYNEQYF.

This clonotype was detected ten times or more. The V and J genes are TRBV28 and TRBJ2-4; TRBD2 aligns across 7 bases. The last part of the DNA fits TRBJ2-7 better; the J call may be wrong. This CDR3 is 14 amino acids long. CDR1 is MDHEN and CDR2 is SYDVKM in the germline V gene. The CDR3 loop is CASSLGGGTYEQYF. The CDR3 region has the DNA TGTGCCAGCAGTTTAGGGGGGGGTACGTACGAGCAGTACTTC.

V and J are TRBV10-3 and TRBJ1-6; 7 bases match TRBD1. The CDR3 totals 17 residues. Germline CDR1 and CDR2: ENHRY and SYGVKD. The V and J ends lost 4 bases and 1 base, in that order; junction bases with no gene match: 7. In DNA form, the CDR3 reads TGTGCCATCAGTGTTGACAGGGAGGGGTCCTATAATTCACCCCTCCACTTT. It specifies CAISVDREGSYNSPLHF.

This chain uses TRBV7-3 with TRBJ2-1; D may be TRBD1 (6 bases). Between the trimmed V and J ends, which lost 3 bases and 0 bases, there was a span of 9 bases. This CDR3 is 15 amino acids long. The germline V gene encodes CDR1 SGHTA and CDR2 FQGTGA. The CDR3 coding sequence is TGTGCCAGCAGCTTCGGACAGACCTCCTACAATGAGCAGTTCTTC. This codes for CASSFGQTSYNEQFF.